Listed below are T cell receptor beta chains from one sample, sequenced in a study of T cells in Graves' hyperthyroidism and ophthalmopathy. A single record per CDR3 protein comes from TCRdb applying MiXCR to the multiplex PCR reads. Of a few hundred thousand distinct CDR3 sequences detected, around 20% appear once; the ten largest clones hold 50% to 75%. Sequences were obtained from blood. Receptors originate from a young man with Graves' ophthalmopathy. CDR3s include the opening cysteine and the closing phenylalanine or tryptophan. The D gene is left open where the match is weak. Clone size, where shown, is once, few, many, or a class for clones that have expanded.

TRBJ2-7 TRBD1 NA TRBV5-1 TGCGCCAGCAACTCAGGGACAGGGGACTACGAGCAGTACTTC CASNSGTGDYEQYF
TRBJ2-7 NA few TRBV5-1 TGCGCCAGCAGCTTGAAACAGCTACCCGACGAGCAGTACTTC CASSLKQLPDEQYF
TRBJ2-7 TRBD1 many TRBV5-1 TGCGCCAGCAGCTTGGAAGGACAGGGGGCGAGCGAGCAGTACTTC CASSLEGQGASEQYF
TRBJ2-5 TRBD1 many TRBV30 TGTGCCTGGAGTGGCCGGGACAGAAACCTAAAAGAGACCCAGTACTTC CAWSGRDRNLKETQYF
TRBJ2-3 TRBD1 NA TRBV12-3/TRBV12-4 TGTGCCAGCAGTTTAGGGGACAGCCCTGGAGATACGCAGTATTTT CASSLGDSPGDTQYF
TRBJ2-1 NA few TRBV20-1 TGCAGTGCTAGACGAGGGGGAGCGCAGTTCTTC CSARRGGAQFF
TRBJ2-1 TRBD1 NA TRBV5-6 TGTGCCAGCAGCTTCACCGGGACAGGGGAACACAATGAGCAGTTCTTC CASSFTGTGEHNEQFF
TRBJ2-5 TRBD2 few TRBV12-3/TRBV12-4 TGTGCCAGCACCCGGCAGTCCGGGAGGGAACAAGAGACCCAGTACTTC CASTRQSGREQETQYF
TRBJ2-7 NA once TRBV4-1 TGCGCCAGCAGACAGGGAGGGGACGGCTCCTACGAGCAGTACTTC CASRQGGDGSYEQYF
TRBJ2-1 NA few TRBV28 TGTGCCAGCAGTTTCCATAGCGGCGGTGAGCAGTTCTTC CASSFHSGGEQFF
TRBJ2-7 NA NA TRBV4-1 TGCGCCAGCAGCCAAGCGGAGCGGGTCGCCTACGAGCAGTACTTC CASSQAERVAYEQYF
TRBJ2-7 NA NA TRBV14 TGTGCCAGCAGCCAAGCGGGACATCCCTACGAGCAGTACTTC CASSQAGHPYEQYF
TRBJ2-3 TRBD1 few TRBV30 TGTGCCTGGAGTCGCCGGGACAGGAATGGCGATACGCAGTATTTT CAWSRRDRNGDTQYF
TRBJ2-3 NA many TRBV5-1 TGCGCCAGCAGCTCTGGGCAGCTCACAGATACGCAGTATTTT CASSSGQLTDTQYF
TRBJ2-1 TRBD2 many TRBV2 TGTGCCAGCATCAGGACTAGCGGGAGTTGGGACAATGAGCAGTTCTTC CASIRTSGSWDNEQFF
TRBJ2-2 TRBD2 many TRBV2 TGTGCCAGCAGGGTCGGGGGGTCGAGGACCGGGGAGCTGTTTTTT CASRVGGSRTGELFF
TRBJ2-3 NA few TRBV19 TGTGCCAGTAGGGATGAAGCCCCCACAGATACGCAGTATTTT CASRDEAPTDTQYF
TRBJ2-1 TRBD1 many TRBV9 TGTGCCAGCAGCCCTACAGGGGGGAGTTGGTACAATGAGCAGTTCTTC CASSPTGGSWYNEQFF
TRBJ1-1 NA NA TRBV5-1 TGCGCCAGCAGCTTTGGCCCCGGGCGTGATGCTGAAGCTTTCTTT CASSFGPGRDAEAFF
TRBJ2-7 NA NA TRBV5-6 TGTGCCAGCAGCCTTAAGGAGGCCTACGAGCAGTACTTC CASSLKEAYEQYF
TRBJ2-7 TRBD2 many TRBV20-1 TGCAGTGCCCAGGTCGCTAGCGGCTCCTACGAGCAGTACTTC CSAQVASGSYEQYF
TRBJ1-5 NA NA TRBV6-1 TGTGCCAGCAAGCCCCAAGGGGACAATCAGCCCCAGCATTTT CASKPQGDNQPQHF
TRBJ1-1 NA few TRBV28 TGTGCCAGCTGGACCGCGAACACTGAAGCTTTCTTT CASWTANTEAFF
TRBJ2-7 TRBD1 NA TRBV7-2 TGTGCCAGCAGCGGGGGACAGGGGCTGTACGAGCAGTACTTC CASSGGQGLYEQYF
TRBJ1-1 NA NA TRBV24-1 TGTGCCACACGGGGGGCCCTTCCAGGCACTGAAGCTTTCTTT CATRGALPGTEAFF
TRBJ2-3 TRBD1 NA TRBV5-8 TGTGCCAGCAGCTTAGAGGGACAGACTAGCACAGATACGCAGTATTTT CASSLEGQTSTDTQYF
TRBJ2-5 TRBD2 many TRBV27 TGTGCCAGCAGTATACCGACTAGCGGGGGGACCATAGAGGCCCAGTACTTC CASSIPTSGGTIEAQYF
TRBJ2-7 NA NA TRBV11-2 TGTGCCAGCAGCGCAGCGACTAGGCTAGGTGAGCAGTACTTC CASSAATRLGEQYF
TRBJ2-7 NA NA TRBV20-1 TGCGGTGCTAGGTGGGGGGTCGAGCAGTACTTC CGARWGVEQYF
TRBJ2-3 NA many TRBV12-3/TRBV12-4 TGTGCCAGCAGCGACCTAAGCGGTAGCACAGATACGCAGTATTTT CASSDLSGSTDTQYF
TRBJ2-7 NA many TRBV28 TGTGCCAGCAGTGTAAGGTACGAGCAGTACTTC CASSVRYEQYF
TRBJ2-7 TRBD2 few TRBV12-3/TRBV12-4 TGTGCCAGCAGTTTCGTCGGACTAGCGGGAGGGGGTTACGAGCAGTACTTC CASSFVGLAGGGYEQYF
TRBJ2-3 TRBD2 few TRBV2 TGTGCCAGCAGCTTCAGGGGCTGGCTAGCGGGAGTTCGCACAGATACGCAGTATTTT CASSFRGWLAGVRTDTQYF
TRBJ2-2 TRBD2 few TRBV30 TGTGCCTGGACCAGCGGGAGGGCGTCGACCGGGGAGCTGTTTTTT CAWTSGRASTGELFF
TRBJ1-4 NA NA TRBV28 TGTGCCAGCGCCTGGGCAACTAATGAAAAACTGTTTTTT CASAWATNEKLFF
TRBJ2-1 NA many TRBV11-2 TGTGCCAGCAGTTCCTTTAGTGGTAATGAGCAGTTCTTC CASSSFSGNEQFF
TRBJ1-2 NA few TRBV28 TGTGCCAGCAGTTTACACGACAGGCGGGTCGGCTATGGCTACACCTTC CASSLHDRRVGYGYTF
TRBJ2-1 TRBD2 few TRBV5-1 TGCGCCAGCAGCTCAACTAGCGGGTCCCCTGAGCAGTTCTTC CASSSTSGSPEQFF
TRBJ2-5 TRBD2 NA TRBV11-1 TGTGCCAGCAGCCCTCGGAGGACTAGCGCAACGTGGGAGACCCAGTACTTC CASSPRRTSATWETQYF
TRBJ1-1 TRBD1 NA TRBV2 TGTGCCAGCAGGAAGGGACAGGGGATCGGGCGGAACACTGAAGCTTTCTTT CASRKGQGIGRNTEAFF
TRBJ2-7 TRBD2 NA TRBV5-8 TGTGCCAGCAGCTTGGTATATAGCGGGAGCTCCTACGAGCAGTACTTC CASSLVYSGSSYEQYF
TRBJ1-5 NA NA TRBV6-1 TGTGCCAGCAGTGAATGGGAGGGTCGTCAGCCCCAGCATTTT CASSEWEGRQPQHF
TRBJ2-3 NA NA TRBV7-9 TGTGCCAACAACCCATTAGCCTTAAGATCGGATACGCAGTATTTT CANNPLALRSDTQYF
TRBJ2-7 NA once TRBV28 TGTGCCAGCAGTTTGAGTAGATCATTGTCCTACGAGCAGTACTTC CASSLSRSLSYEQYF
TRBJ2-7 NA NA TRBV12-3/TRBV12-4 TGTGCCAGCATTTTAGCAGGGGGCGGGAGGGCCTACGAGCAGTACTTC CASILAGGGRAYEQYF